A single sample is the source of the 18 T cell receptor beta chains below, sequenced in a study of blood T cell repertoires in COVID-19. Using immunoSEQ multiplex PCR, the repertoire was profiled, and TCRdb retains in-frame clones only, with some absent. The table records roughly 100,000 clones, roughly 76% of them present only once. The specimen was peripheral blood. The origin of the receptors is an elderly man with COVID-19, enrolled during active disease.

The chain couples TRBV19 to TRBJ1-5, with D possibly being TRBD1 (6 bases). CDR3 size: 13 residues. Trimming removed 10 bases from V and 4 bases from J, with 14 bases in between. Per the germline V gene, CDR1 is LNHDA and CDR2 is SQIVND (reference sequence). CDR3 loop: CATQGQNNQPQHF. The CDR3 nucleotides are TGTGCCACCCAAGGACAGAATAATCAGCCCCAGCATTTT.

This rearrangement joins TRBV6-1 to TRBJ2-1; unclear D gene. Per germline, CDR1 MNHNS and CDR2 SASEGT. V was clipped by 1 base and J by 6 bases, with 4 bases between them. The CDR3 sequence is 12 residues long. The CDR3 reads CASSEERNEQFF. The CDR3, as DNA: TGTGCCAGCAGTGAAGAGCGCAATGAGCAGTTCTTC.

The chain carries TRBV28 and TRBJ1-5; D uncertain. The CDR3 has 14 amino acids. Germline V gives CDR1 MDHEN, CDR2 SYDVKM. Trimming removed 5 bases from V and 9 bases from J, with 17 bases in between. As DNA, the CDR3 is TGTGCCAGCAGTCCCTACATTAACGGGAGGCCCCAGCATTTT. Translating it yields CASSPYINGRPQHF.

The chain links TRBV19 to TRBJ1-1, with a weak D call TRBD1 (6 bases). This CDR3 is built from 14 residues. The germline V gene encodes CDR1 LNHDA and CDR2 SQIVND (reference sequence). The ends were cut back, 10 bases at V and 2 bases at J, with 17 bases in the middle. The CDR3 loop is CATTAGVYNTEAFF. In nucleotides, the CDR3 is TGTGCCACCACGGCAGGGGTCTACAACACTGAAGCTTTCTTT.

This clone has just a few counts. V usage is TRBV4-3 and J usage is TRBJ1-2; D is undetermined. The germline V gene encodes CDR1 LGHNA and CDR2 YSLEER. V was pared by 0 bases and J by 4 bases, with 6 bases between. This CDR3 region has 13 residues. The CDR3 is CASSQEQTYGYTF. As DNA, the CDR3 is TGCGCCAGCAGCCAAGAACAGACCTATGGCTACACCTTC.

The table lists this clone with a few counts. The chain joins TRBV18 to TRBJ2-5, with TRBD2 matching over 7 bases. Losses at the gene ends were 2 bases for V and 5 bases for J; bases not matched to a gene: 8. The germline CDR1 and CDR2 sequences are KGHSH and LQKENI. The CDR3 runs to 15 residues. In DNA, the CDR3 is TGTGCCAGCTCACCAGAGGCGGGAGCGGAGGAGACCCAGTACTTC. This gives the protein CASSPEAGAEETQYF.

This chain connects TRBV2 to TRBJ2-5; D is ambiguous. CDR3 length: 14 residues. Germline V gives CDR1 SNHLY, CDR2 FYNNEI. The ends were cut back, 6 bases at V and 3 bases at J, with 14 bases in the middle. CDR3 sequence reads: CASRYRVVEETQYF. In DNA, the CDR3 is TGTGCCAGCAGGTACCGGGTCGTCGAAGAGACCCAGTACTTC.

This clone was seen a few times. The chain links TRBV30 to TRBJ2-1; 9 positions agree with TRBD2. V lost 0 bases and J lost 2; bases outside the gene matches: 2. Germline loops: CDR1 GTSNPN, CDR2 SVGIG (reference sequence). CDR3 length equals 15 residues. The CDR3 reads CAWSVRGRAYNEQFF. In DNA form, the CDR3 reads TGTGCCTGGAGTGTACGCGGGAGGGCCTACAATGAGCAGTTCTTC. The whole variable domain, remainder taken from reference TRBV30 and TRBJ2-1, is SQTIHQWPATLVQPVGSPLSLECTVEGTSNPNLYWYRQAAGRGLQLLFYSVGIGQISSEVPQNLSASRPQDRQFILSSKKLLLSDSGFYLCAWSVRGRAYNEQFFGPGTRLTVL.

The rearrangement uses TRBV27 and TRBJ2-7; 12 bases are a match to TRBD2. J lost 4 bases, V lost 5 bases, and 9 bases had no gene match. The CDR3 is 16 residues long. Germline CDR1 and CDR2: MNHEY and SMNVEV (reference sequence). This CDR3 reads CASSTLAGGRMYEQYF. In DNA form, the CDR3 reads TGTGCCAGCAGTACACTAGCGGGAGGCAGAATGTACGAGCAGTACTTC.

CDR3 loop: CASRQTPGYEQFF. CDR3 nucleotides: TGTGCCAGCAGACAGACCCCAGGGTATGAGCAGTTCTTC. The chain couples TRBV7-2 to TRBJ2-1, with a weak D call TRBD1 (5 bases). CDR1 and CDR2 (germline): SGHTA, FQGNSA. The CDR3 covers 13 residues. The V end lost 6 bases, the J end lost 8 bases, and 14 bases lay between the germline ends.

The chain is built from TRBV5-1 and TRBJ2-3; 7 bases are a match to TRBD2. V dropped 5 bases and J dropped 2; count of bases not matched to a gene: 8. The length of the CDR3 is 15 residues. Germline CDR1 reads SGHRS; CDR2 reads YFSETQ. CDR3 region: CASRSGTMDTDTQYF. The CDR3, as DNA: TGCGCCAGCAGGTCCGGGACTATGGACACAGATACGCAGTATTTT. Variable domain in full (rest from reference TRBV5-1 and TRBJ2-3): KAGVTQTPRYLIKTRGQQVTLSCSPISGHRSVSWYQQTPGQGLQFLFEYFSETQRNKGNFPGRFSGRQFSNSRSEMNVSTLELGDSALYLCASRSGTMDTDTQYFGPGTRLTVL.

The CDR3 reads CASSLGLAGDVDTQYF. Here the CDR3 DNA reads TGCGCCAGCAGCTTGGGACTAGCGGGGGACGTTGATACGCAGTATTTT. This chain joins TRBV5-1 and TRBJ2-3; 12 nucleotides match TRBD2. This CDR3 region has 16 residues. The V segment lost 0 bases and the J segment 6 bases; nucleotides outside the gene matches: 5. Germline loops: CDR1 SGHRS, CDR2 YFSETQ.

This CDR3 reads CASSDWDRGIGELFF. CDR3 bases: TGTGCCAGCAGTGATTGGGACAGGGGGATCGGGGAGCTGTTTTTT. The genes are TRBV25-1 and TRBJ2-2, with 11 bases identical to TRBD1. The length of the CDR3 is 15 residues. The germline V gene encodes CDR1 MGHDK and CDR2 SYGVNS. V lost 3 bases, J lost 7 bases, and 4 bases stayed unmatched.

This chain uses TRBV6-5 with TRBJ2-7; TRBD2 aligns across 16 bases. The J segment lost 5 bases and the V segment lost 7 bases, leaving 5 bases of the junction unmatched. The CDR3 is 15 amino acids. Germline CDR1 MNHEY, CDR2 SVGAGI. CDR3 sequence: CASTGTSGRAHEQYF. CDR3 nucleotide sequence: TGTGCCAGCACCGGGACTAGCGGGAGGGCCCACGAGCAGTACTTC.

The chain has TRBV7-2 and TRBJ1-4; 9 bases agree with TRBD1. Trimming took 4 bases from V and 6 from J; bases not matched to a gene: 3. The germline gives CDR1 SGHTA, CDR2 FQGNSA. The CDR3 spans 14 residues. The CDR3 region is CASSYTGGDEKLFF. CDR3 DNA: TGTGCCAGCAGCTACACAGGGGGCGATGAAAAACTGTTTTTT.

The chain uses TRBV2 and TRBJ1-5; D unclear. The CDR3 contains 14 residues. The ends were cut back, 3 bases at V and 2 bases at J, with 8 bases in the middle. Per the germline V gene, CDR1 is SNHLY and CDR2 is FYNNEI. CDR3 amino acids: CASSEAYRNQPQHF. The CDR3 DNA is TGTGCCAGCAGTGAGGCTTACCGCAATCAGCCCCAGCATTTT.

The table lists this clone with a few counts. CDR3 sequence reads: CASSSAGTSKNEQFF. The CDR3 nucleotides read TGTGCCAGCAGTTCGGCCGGGACTAGCAAAAATGAGCAGTTCTTC. The chain joins TRBV27 to TRBJ2-1; 9 bases map to TRBD2. The germline V gene encodes CDR1 MNHEY and CDR2 SMNVEV (reference sequence). V lost 4 bases, J lost 7 bases, and 8 bases stayed unmatched. CDR3 size: 15 residues.

CDR3 loop: CASSQEGGVGGSGNTIYF. The CDR3 DNA sequence: TGCGCCAGCAGCCAAGAAGGAGGGGTTGGTGGCTCTGGAAACACCATATATTTT. The chain uses TRBV4-1 and TRBJ1-3; D perhaps matches TRBD1 (5 bases). CDR3 length equals 18 residues. Deletions cut 0 bases from V and 0 bases from J, with 15 bases between. Germline V gene lookup returns CDR1 MGHRA and CDR2 YSYEKL.